This passage covers 6 T cell receptor beta chains from one sample sequenced in a study of graft-versus-host responses after intestinal transplantation. Here immunoSEQ multiplex PCR was the method, and the copy in TCRdb shows in-frame clones only, minus some. The table has 85,000 to 100,000 clones, approximately 90% seen once. These TCRs are of unknown antigen specificity. The sample was unstimulated CD4+ T cells sorted from spleen or lymph node cells, taken before transplant. The receptors come from a human donor who was the organ donor for an intestinal transplant.

The V gene is TRBV9, the J gene TRBJ2-7; 7 nucleotides align to TRBD2. After removal of 0 bases from V and 2 bases from J, the junction contained 5 bases not matched to a gene. Germline-derived CDR1 and CDR2 are SGDLS and YYNGEE. The CDR3 covers 15 residues. In DNA, the CDR3 is TGTGCCAGCAGCGTAGGTGTGGGGGGGGCCTACGAGCAGTACTTC. Translation: CASSVGVGGAYEQYF.

The rearrangement joins TRBV4-1 to TRBJ1-5; D might be TRBD1 (6 bases). This CDR3 has 16 amino acids. Trimming removed 1 base from V and 6 bases from J, with 16 bases in between. Germline CDR1 and CDR2: MGHRA and YSYEKL. The CDR3, as DNA: TGCGCCAGCAGCCAAGTCTCCGGACAGTGGGGTCAGCCCCAGCATTTT. Translating gives CASSQVSGQWGQPQHF.

Details on this clone: The sample has other DNA sequences that encode this CDR3 too. The rearrangement links TRBV5-8 to TRBJ2-1, with TRBD2 identical over 14 bases. Looked up from germline, CDR1 is SGHTS and CDR2 is YDEGEE. Trimming cost V 8 bases and J 2 bases; bases outside gene matches: 15. The CDR3 is made up of 19 amino acids. As DNA, the CDR3 is TGTGCCAGTAGCCTCACCCTGACTAGCGGGAGGGCCACCTACAATGAGCAGTTCTTC. Translating gives CASSLTLTSGRATYNEQFF.

V and J are TRBV19 and TRBJ2-2, with D maybe TRBD1 (5 bases). V was shortened by 5 bases and J by 7 bases, with 11 bases between the two germline ends. CDR3 length: 13 amino acids. Germline CDR1 and CDR2: LNHDA and SQIVND (reference sequence). As DNA, the CDR3 is TGTGCCAGTAGTTCCCAGGGTTACGGGGAGCTGTTTTTT. This translates into CASSSQGYGELFF.

The V gene is TRBV6-4, the J gene TRBJ2-5; weak D call: TRBD2 (5 bases). The CDR3 has 12 residues. Trimming cost V 9 bases and J 4 bases, with 12 bases left between them. Germline-derived CDR1 and CDR2 are MRHNA and SNTAGT. The CDR3 loop is CARSGRGETQYF. The CDR3 nucleotides are TGTGCCAGAAGCGGTCGGGGAGAGACCCAGTACTTC.

The chain has TRBV18 and TRBJ1-1, with no clear D. Trimming shortened V by 3 bases and J by 2 bases, and 7 bases separated the two germline ends. Germline V gene data show CDR1 as KGHSH and CDR2 as LQKENI. CDR3 size: 13 residues. CDR3 nucleotides: TGTGCCAGCTCACCCCCGACAAACACTGAAGCTTTCTTT. Its protein is CASSPPTNTEAFF.